Included here is one T cell receptor (beta chain) sequence, with context. Its antigen is as yet unknown. This record comes from a study of siplizumab effects on memory and regulatory T cells. Clones were read by immunoSEQ multiplex PCR, and TCRdb kept only the in-frame ones, dropping some. The sample consists of some 100,000 clones, roughly 91% of them appearing once. The ends were cut back, 5 bases at V and 4 bases at J, with 18 bases in the middle. This CDR3 has 16 residues. From germline, CDR1 is LNHDA and CDR2 SQIVND (reference sequence). General observations from the study: Alloreactive sequences from unstimulated CD4+ memory cells fell significantly with siplizumab. In controls, about 28% of mappable alloreactive CD4+ clones were Treg-derived on average, versus around 70% with siplizumab.

This receptor was taken from a human donor in good health. The specimen was non-Treg CD4+ T cells sorted from blood. The genes are TRBV19 and TRBJ1-5; D is possibly TRBD1 (5 bases). The CDR3 protein is CASSLGGGWGNQPQHF. CDR3 DNA sequence: TGTGCCAGTAGTCTCGGGGGAGGGTGGGGGAATCAGCCCCAGCATTTT.